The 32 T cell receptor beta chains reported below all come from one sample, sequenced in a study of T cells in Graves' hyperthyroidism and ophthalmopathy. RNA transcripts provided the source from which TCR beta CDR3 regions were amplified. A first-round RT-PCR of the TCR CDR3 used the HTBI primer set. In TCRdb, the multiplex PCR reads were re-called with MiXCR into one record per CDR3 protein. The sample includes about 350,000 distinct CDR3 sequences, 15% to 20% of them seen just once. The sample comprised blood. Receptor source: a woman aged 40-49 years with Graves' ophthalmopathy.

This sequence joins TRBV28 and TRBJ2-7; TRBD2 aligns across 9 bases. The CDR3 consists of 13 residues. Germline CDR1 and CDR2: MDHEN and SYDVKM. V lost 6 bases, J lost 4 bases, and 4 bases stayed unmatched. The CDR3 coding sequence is TGTGCCAGCAGGTTTAGCGGGAGTTACGAGCAGTACTTC. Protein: CASRFSGSYEQYF.

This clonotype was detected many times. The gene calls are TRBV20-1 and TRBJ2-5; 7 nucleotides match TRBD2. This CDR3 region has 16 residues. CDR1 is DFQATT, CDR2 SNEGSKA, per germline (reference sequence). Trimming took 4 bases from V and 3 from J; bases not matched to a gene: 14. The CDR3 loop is CSATPPASGTEETQYF. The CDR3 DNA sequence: TGCAGTGCTACCCCTCCGGCTAGCGGAACAGAAGAGACCCAGTACTTC.

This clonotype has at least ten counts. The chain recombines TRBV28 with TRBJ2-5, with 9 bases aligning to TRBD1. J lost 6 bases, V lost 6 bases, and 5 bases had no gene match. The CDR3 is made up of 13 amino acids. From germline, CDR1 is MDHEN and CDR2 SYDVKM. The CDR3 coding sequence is TGTGCCAGCAGCAGGACAGGGGAGAAGACCCAGTACTTC. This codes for CASSRTGEKTQYF.

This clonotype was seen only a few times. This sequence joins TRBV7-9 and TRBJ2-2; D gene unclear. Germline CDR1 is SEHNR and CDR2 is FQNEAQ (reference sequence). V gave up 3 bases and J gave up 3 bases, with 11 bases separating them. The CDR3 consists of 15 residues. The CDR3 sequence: CASSFSSIYTGELFF. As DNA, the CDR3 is TGTGCCAGCAGCTTTTCCTCTATTTACACCGGGGAGCTGTTTTTT. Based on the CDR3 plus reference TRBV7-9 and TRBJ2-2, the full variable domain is DTGVSQNPRHKITKRGQNVTFRCDPISEHNRLYWYRQTLGQGPEFLTYFQNEAQLEKSRLLSDRFSAERPKGSFSTLEIQRTEQGDSAMYLCASSFSSIYTGELFFGEGSRLTVL.

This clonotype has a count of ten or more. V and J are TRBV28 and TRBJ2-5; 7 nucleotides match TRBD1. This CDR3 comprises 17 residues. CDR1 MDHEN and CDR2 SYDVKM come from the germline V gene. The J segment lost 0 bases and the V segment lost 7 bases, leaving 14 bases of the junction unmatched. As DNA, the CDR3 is TGTGCCAGCACCTTGTTACAGGGGAAAGGGGACCAAGAGACCCAGTACTTC. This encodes CASTLLQGKGDQETQYF.

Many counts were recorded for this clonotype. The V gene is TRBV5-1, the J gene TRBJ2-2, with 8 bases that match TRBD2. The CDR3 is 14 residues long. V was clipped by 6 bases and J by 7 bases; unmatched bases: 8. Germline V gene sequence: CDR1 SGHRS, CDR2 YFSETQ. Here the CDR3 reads CASTWAREDGELFF. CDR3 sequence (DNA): TGCGCCAGCACTTGGGCGCGGGAGGACGGGGAGCTGTTTTTT.

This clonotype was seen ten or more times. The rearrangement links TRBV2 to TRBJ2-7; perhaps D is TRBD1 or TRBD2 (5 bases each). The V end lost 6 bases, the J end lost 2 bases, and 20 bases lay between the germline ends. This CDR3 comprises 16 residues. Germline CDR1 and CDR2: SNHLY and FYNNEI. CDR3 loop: CASRAAQGAPAYEQYF. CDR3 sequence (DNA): TGTGCCAGCAGGGCAGCGCAGGGAGCTCCAGCCTACGAGCAGTACTTC.

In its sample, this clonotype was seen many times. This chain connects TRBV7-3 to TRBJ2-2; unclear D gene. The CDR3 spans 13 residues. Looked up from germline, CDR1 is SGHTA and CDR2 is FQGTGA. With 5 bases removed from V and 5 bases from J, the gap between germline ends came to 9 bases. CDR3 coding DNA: TGTGCCAGCAGCCTGCAGGTTACCGGGGAGCTGTTTTTT. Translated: CASSLQVTGELFF.

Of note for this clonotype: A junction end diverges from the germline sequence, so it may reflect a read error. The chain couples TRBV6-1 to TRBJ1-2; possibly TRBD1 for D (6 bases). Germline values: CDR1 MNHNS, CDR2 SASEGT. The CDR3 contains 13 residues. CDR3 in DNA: TGTGCCAGCAGTGCATTGACAGGCAGCGGCTACAACTTC. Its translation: CASSALTGSGYNF.

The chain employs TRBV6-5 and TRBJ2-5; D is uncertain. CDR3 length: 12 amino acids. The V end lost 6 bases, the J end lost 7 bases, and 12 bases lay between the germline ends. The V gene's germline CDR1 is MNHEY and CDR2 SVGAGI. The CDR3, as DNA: TGTGCCAGCAGGGGCCCAGCCGGGACCCAGTACTTC. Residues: CASRGPAGTQYF.

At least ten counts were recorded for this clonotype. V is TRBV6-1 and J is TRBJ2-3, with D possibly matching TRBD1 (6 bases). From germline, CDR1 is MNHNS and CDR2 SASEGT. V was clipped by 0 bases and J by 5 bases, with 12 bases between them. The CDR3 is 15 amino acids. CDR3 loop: CASSEAKGVGDTQYF. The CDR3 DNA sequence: TGTGCCAGCAGTGAAGCGAAGGGGGTTGGAGATACGCAGTATTTT.

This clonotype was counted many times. The CDR3 reads CASRTSGGGEQFF. The DNA of the CDR3 is TGTGCCAGCAGGACTAGCGGGGGGGGGGAGCAGTTCTTC. The chain is built from TRBV27 and TRBJ2-1; TRBD2 matches at 14 bases. The CDR3 is 13 amino acids. Per the germline V gene, CDR1 is MNHEY and CDR2 is SMNVEV (reference sequence). The junction had 2 bases not matched to a gene; V was cut back by 6 bases and J by 10 bases.

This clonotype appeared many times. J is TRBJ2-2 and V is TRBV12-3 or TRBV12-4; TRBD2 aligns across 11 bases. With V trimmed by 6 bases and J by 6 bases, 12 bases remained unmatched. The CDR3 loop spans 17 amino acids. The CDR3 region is CASSPLVSGRAAGELFF. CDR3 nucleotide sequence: TGTGCCAGCAGCCCCCTAGTTAGCGGGAGGGCTGCCGGGGAGCTGTTTTTT.

The CDR3 is CASSATGGRWGTEAFF. The CDR3 DNA reads TGTGCCAGCAGCGCCACAGGGGGTAGATGGGGCACTGAAGCTTTCTTT. The chain employs TRBV3-1 and TRBJ1-1, with 8 bases aligning to TRBD1. V was pared by 5 bases and J by 4 bases, with 12 bases of the junction left unmatched. Germline CDR1 and CDR2: LGHDT and YNNKEL (reference sequence). The CDR3 length is 16 residues.

This chain's CDR3 is CATKVQGSGETQYF. CDR3 nucleotide sequence: TGTGCCACCAAAGTACAGGGAAGTGGGGAGACCCAGTACTTC. The chain recombines TRBV15 with TRBJ2-5; weak D call: TRBD1 (6 bases). Trimming removed 7 bases at V and 5 bases at J, with 17 bases between. Germline CDR1 is LNHNV and CDR2 is YYDKDF (reference sequence). The CDR3 is 14 amino acids.

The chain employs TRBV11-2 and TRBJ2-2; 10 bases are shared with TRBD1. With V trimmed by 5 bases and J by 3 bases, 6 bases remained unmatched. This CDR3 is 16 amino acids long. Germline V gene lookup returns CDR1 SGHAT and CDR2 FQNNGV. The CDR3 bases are TGTGCCAGCAGCCCCGACAGGGGGCGCGACACCGGGGAGCTGTTTTTT. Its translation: CASSPDRGRDTGELFF.

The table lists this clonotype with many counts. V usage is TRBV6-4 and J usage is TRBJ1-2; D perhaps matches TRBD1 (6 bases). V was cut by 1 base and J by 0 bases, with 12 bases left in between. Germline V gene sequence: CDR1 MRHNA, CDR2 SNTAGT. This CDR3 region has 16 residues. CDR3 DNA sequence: TGTGCCAGCAGTGACTACCGGGACACCACTAACTATGGCTACACCTTC. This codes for CASSDYRDTTNYGYTF.

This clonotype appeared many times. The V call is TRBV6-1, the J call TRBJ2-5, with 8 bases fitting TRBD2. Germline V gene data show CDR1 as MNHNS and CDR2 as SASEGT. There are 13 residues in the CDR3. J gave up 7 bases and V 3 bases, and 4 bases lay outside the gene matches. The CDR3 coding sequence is TGTGCCAGCAGTGACGGAGCGGGGGTGACCCAGTACTTC. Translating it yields CASSDGAGVTQYF.

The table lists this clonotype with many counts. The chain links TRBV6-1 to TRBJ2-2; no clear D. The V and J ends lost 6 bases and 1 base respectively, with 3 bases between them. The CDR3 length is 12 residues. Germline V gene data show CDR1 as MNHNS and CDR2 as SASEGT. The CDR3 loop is CASRQNTGELFF. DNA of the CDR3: TGTGCCAGCAGACAGAACACCGGGGAGCTGTTTTTT.

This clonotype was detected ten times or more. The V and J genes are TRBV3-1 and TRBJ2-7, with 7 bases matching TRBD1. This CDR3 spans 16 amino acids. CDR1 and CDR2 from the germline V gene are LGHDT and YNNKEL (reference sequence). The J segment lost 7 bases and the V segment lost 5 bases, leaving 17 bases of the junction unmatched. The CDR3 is CASSWFSDRPIKEQYF. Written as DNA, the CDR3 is TGTGCCAGCAGCTGGTTTTCGGACAGGCCGATTAAGGAGCAGTACTTC.

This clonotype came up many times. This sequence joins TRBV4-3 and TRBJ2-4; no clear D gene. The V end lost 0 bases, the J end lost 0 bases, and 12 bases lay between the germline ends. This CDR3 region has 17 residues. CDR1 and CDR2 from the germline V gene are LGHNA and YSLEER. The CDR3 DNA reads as TGCGCCAGCAGCCAAGATGTTGGCTCAGTAGCCAAAAACATTCAGTACTTC. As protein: CASSQDVGSVAKNIQYF.

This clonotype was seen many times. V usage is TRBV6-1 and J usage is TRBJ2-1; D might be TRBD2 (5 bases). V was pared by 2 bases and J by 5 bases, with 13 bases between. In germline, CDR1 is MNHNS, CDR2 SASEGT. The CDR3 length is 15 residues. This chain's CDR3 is CASSEKSGGHNEQFF. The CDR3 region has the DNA TGTGCCAGCAGTGAAAAGAGCGGAGGCCACAATGAGCAGTTCTTC.

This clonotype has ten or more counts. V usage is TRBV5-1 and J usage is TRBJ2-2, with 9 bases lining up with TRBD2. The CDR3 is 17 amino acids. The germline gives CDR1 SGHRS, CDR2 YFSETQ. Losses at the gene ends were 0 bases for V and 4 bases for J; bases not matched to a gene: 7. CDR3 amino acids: CASSLGPGLAVTGELFF. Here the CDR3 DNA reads TGCGCCAGCAGCTTGGGTCCGGGACTAGCAGTCACCGGGGAGCTGTTTTTT.

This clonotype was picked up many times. The CDR3 loop is CASSYDRESSYEQYF. CDR3 nucleotides: TGTGCCAGCAGTTACGATAGAGAGAGCTCCTACGAGCAGTACTTC. This chain joins TRBV12-3 or TRBV12-4 and TRBJ2-7; D ambiguous. V was pared by 4 bases and J by 0 bases, with 13 bases between. This CDR3 comprises 15 residues.

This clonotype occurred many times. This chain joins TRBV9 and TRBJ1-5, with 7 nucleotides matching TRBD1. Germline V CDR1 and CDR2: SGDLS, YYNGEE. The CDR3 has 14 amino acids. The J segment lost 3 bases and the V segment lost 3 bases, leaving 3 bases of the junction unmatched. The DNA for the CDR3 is TGTGCCAGCAGCGCCGGACAGGCCAATCAGCCCCAGCATTTT. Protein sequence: CASSAGQANQPQHF.

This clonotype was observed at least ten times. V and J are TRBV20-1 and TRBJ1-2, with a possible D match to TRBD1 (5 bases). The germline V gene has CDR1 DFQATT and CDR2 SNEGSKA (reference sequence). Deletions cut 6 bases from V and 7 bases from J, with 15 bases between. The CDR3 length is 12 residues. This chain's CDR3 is CSAREGSSGYTF. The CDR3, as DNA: TGCAGTGCCCGTGAGGGGTCCTCTGGCTACACCTTC.

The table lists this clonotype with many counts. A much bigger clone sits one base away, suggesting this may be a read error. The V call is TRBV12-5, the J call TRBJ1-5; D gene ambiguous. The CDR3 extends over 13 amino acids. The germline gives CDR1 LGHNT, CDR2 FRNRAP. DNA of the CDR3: TGTGCTAGTGGTTTGACACAAAATCGGCCCCAGCATTTT. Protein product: CASGLTQNRPQHF. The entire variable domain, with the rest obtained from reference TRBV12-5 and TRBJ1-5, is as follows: DARVTQTPRHKVTEMGQEVTMRCQPILGHNTVFWYRQTMMQGLELLAYFRNRAPLDDSGMPKDRFSAEMPDATLATLKIQPSEPRDSAVYFCASGLTQNRPQHFGDGTRLSIL.

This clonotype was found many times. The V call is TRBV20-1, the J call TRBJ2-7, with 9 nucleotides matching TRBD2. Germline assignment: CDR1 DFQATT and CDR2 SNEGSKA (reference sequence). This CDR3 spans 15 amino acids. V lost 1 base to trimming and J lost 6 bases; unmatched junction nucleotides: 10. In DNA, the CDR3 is TGCAGTGCTAGAGGAGTAGCGGGAGTGGGTGGCGAGCAGTACTTC. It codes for CSARGVAGVGGEQYF.

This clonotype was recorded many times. CDR3 in amino acids: CASTWAGELFF. DNA of the CDR3: TGTGCCAGCACGTGGGCCGGGGAGCTGTTTTTT. The chain employs TRBV28 and TRBJ2-2; D is ambiguous. CDR3 length: 11 residues. The V gene's germline CDR1 is MDHEN and CDR2 SYDVKM. V shed 7 bases and J shed 6 bases, with 6 bases lying between them.

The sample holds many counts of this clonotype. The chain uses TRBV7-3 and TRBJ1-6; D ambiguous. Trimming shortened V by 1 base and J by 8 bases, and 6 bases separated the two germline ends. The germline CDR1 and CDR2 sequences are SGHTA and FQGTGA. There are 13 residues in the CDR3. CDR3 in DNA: TGTGCCAGCAGCTTAAAAAGGGATTCACCCCTCCACTTT. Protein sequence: CASSLKRDSPLHF.

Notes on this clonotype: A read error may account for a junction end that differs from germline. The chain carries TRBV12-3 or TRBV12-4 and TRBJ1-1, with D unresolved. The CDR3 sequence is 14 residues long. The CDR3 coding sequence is TGTGCCAGCAGTTTAGTCGGCATGAACACTGAAGCTTACTTT. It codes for CASSLVGMNTEAYF.

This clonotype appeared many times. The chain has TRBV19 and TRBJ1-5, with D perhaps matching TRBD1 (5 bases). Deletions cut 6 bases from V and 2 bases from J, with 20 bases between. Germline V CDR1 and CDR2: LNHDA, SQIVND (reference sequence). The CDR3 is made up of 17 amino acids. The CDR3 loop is CASSPTPLGGGNQPQHF. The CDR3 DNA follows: TGTGCCAGTAGCCCAACCCCACTGGGGGGGGGCAATCAGCCCCAGCATTTT.